Listed below are T cell receptor beta chains from one sample, sequenced in a study of chemoradiotherapy in HPV16-positive cancers. Some clones are missing from TCRdb's copy, which holds only in-frame ones; the method was immunoSEQ multiplex PCR. Here the sample spans over 6,000 clones, roughly four fifths being singletons. Sequencing used blood, obtained from a patient who underwent chemoradiotherapy. The receptors come from a human donor with HPV-associated anogenital cancer. CDR3s include the opening cysteine and the closing phenylalanine or tryptophan. Clone size, where shown, is once, few, many, or a class for clones that have expanded.

J,V,size,CDR3
TRBJ1-3,TRBV27,once,CASSRSREAGNTIYF
TRBJ2-7,TRBV28,-,CASSPALGENEQYF
TRBJ2-7,TRBV28,-,CASSSSTRFYEQYF
TRBJ2-5,TRBV5-1,-,CASSLDLEVEQYF
TRBJ1-2,TRBV4-2,few,CASSQGSQGVLYGYTF
TRBJ2-7,TRBV28,-,CASGLAGNPYEQYF
TRBJ1-5,TRBV5-5,-,CASSPGTVDQPQHF
TRBJ2-3,TRBV7-8,-,CASSVWTFGTDTQYF
TRBJ1-2,TRBV4-2,-,CASSQGSGTNYGYTF
TRBJ2-2,TRBV7-7,once,CASSQALANTGELFF
TRBJ2-3,TRBV4-2,-,CASSQEKRGGDTQYF
TRBJ1-2,TRBV7-2,-,CASSLGQTTNYGYTF
TRBJ2-7,TRBV5-5,-,CASSLPGYEQYF
TRBJ2-1,TRBV5-1,-,CASSLATDNEQFF
TRBJ1-2,TRBV4-1,-,CASSQESRPRKDYGYTF
TRBJ2-5,TRBV5-6,-,CASSLGPTGRTETQYF
TRBJ1-6,TRBV5-1,-,CASSFWAQFSSYNSPLHF
TRBJ2-1,TRBV29-1,-,CSVEGMVGALSSYNEQFF
TRBJ1-5,TRBV5-6,-,CASSRTSGDGNQPQHF
TRBJ1-3,TRBV28,-,CASTMGGDGNTIYF
TRBJ1-6,TRBV6-6,-,CASRLTGTLDSPLHF
TRBJ2-7,TRBV7-9,-,CASSRAGITQEGQYF
TRBJ1-5,TRBV19,-,CASSMGPGGIGQPQHF
TRBJ2-3,TRBV28,-,CASKLSVRVGDTQYF
TRBJ1-6,TRBV25-1,-,CASSEFRGQNSPLHF
TRBJ1-6,TRBV7-9,few,CASSLSGSYNSPLHF